The 21 T cell receptor beta chains below were found in one sample sequenced in a study of cytomegalovirus exposure and HLA in healthy donors. This PCR relied on a set of 60 Vbeta primers and 13 Jbeta primers. Clones were read by immunoSEQ multiplex PCR, and TCRdb kept only the in-frame ones, dropping some. The sample includes fewer than 110,000 clones, around 67% of them seen just once. The sequenced sample was PBMCs. The source is a woman in her 40s in good health and CMV-seropositive.

This chain uses TRBV6-1 with TRBJ2-5; a possible D gene is TRBD1 (5 bases). The germline V gene has CDR1 MNHNS and CDR2 SASEGT. CDR3 length: 13 residues. V lost 3 bases and J lost 5, with 10 bases in between. This CDR3 reads CASSEWGEETQYF. In nucleotides, the CDR3 is TGTGCCAGCAGTGAGTGGGGCGAGGAGACCCAGTACTTC.

In its sample, this clone was seen a few times. J is TRBJ2-1 and V is TRBV4-1; 14 bases fit TRBD2. The CDR3 loop spans 16 amino acids. Per germline, CDR1 MGHRA and CDR2 YSYEKL. J gave up 9 bases and V 6 bases, and 10 bases lay outside the gene matches. CDR3: CASREPGLAGAGEQFF. The CDR3, as DNA: TGCGCCAGCAGAGAACCGGGACTAGCGGGGGCGGGTGAGCAGTTCTTC.

The J gene is TRBJ1-1, the V gene TRBV2; D is perhaps TRBD1 (5 bases). The CDR3 runs to 16 residues. V was pared by 7 bases and J by 0 bases, with 18 bases between. CDR1 and CDR2 from the germline V gene are SNHLY and FYNNEI. The CDR3 DNA follows: TGTGCCAGCATTCCGGTCCAGGAGGGGCTGAACACTGAAGCTTTCTTT. Encoded protein: CASIPVQEGLNTEAFF.

The chain couples TRBV18 to TRBJ2-7; D is possibly TRBD1 (6 bases). This CDR3 spans 13 amino acids. Germline assignment: CDR1 KGHSH and CDR2 LQKENI. V was trimmed by 5 bases and J by 3 bases, leaving 11 bases between them. CDR3: CASSNTGIYEQYF. The CDR3 nucleotides are TGTGCCAGCTCAAACACAGGGATCTACGAGCAGTACTTC.

The gene calls are TRBV2 and TRBJ1-5; TRBD1 aligns across 8 bases. V trimming: 5 bases; J trimming: 7 bases; junction bases outside the gene matches: 7. This CDR3 has 14 amino acids. CDR1 SNHLY and CDR2 FYNNEI come from the germline V gene. The CDR3 DNA sequence: TGTGCCAGCAGTATGCAGGGGGCAGCCCAGCCCCAGCATTTT. Residues: CASSMQGAAQPQHF.

The V and J genes are TRBV7-9 and TRBJ1-2; D might be TRBD1 (6 bases). The germline V and J ends were trimmed by 2 bases and 1 base, with 8 bases remaining between them. The length of the CDR3 is 14 residues. Germline CDR1 and CDR2: SEHNR and FQNEAQ (reference sequence). CDR3 region: CASSLSQGNYGYTF. CDR3 coding DNA: TGTGCCAGCAGCTTATCACAGGGTAACTATGGCTACACCTTC.

The CDR3 spells CASSMHSMNTEAFF. The CDR3 nucleotides are TGTGCCAGTAGTATGCACAGCATGAACACTGAAGCTTTCTTT. The V call is TRBV19, the J call TRBJ1-1; no clear D. The CDR3 sequence is 14 residues long. V gave up 3 bases and J gave up 0 bases, with 8 bases separating them. The V gene's germline CDR1 is LNHDA and CDR2 SQIVND (reference sequence).

The chain links TRBV5-6 to TRBJ1-6; unclear D gene. This CDR3 is built from 13 residues. Trimming cost V 4 bases and J 10 bases, with 12 bases left between them. The germline V gene has CDR1 SGHDT and CDR2 YYEEEE. The CDR3 region has the DNA TGTGCCAGCAGCGGTCCGAGCGAGTCACCCCTCCACTTT. This translates into CASSGPSESPLHF.

The chain carries TRBV6-6 and TRBJ2-2, with 9 nucleotides matching TRBD1. CDR1 and CDR2 from the germline V gene are MNHNY and SVGAGI (reference sequence). CDR3 length: 16 residues. V lost 2 bases to trimming and J lost 5 bases; unmatched junction nucleotides: 6. The CDR3 bases are TGTGCCAGCAGTTACCTGGGACAGGGTTGGACCGGGGAGCTGTTTTTT. This sequence encodes CASSYLGQGWTGELFF.

The chain couples TRBV5-4 to TRBJ2-5; 7 bases are a match to TRBD1. Trimming at V came to 4 bases and at J to 3 bases, leaving 3 bases not matched to a gene. Germline loops: CDR1 SGHNT, CDR2 YYREEE (reference sequence). This CDR3 is built from 13 residues. The CDR3 nucleotides are TGTGCCAGCAGCCGGGACAGAGAAGAGACCCAGTACTTC. Its protein is CASSRDREETQYF.

This chain links TRBV7-2 with TRBJ1-2; 10 bases match TRBD1. Germline V gene data show CDR1 as SGHTA and CDR2 as FQGNSA. The V and J ends lost 5 bases and 8 bases, in that order; junction bases with no gene match: 14. The CDR3 spans 16 residues. CDR3 sequence: CASSHGLGTGANGYTF. As DNA, the CDR3 is TGTGCCAGCAGCCATGGCTTAGGGACAGGGGCCAACGGCTACACCTTC.

This chain connects TRBV4-2 to TRBJ2-7; 11 nucleotides line up with TRBD1. Germline V CDR1 and CDR2: LGHNA, YNFKEQ. V lost 1 base, J lost 2 bases, and 1 base stayed unmatched. The CDR3 loop spans 15 amino acids. The CDR3 here is CASSQGDRGTYEQYF. The CDR3 nucleotides are TGTGCCAGCAGCCAAGGGGACAGGGGGACCTACGAGCAGTACTTC.

J is TRBJ1-5 and V is TRBV30, with TRBD1 identical over 9 bases. The V gene end was trimmed by 6 bases and the J gene end by 6 bases; junction bases not matched to a gene: 3. Germline CDR1 reads GTSNPN; CDR2 reads SVGIG (reference sequence). This CDR3 region has 12 residues. CDR3 nucleotides: TGTGCCTGCCAGGACAGGGGTCAGCCCCAGCATTTT. Protein: CACQDRGQPQHF.

The V and J genes are TRBV2 and TRBJ1-6; 8 bases are shared with TRBD1. With V trimmed by 7 bases and J by 9 bases, 8 bases remained unmatched. The CDR3 is 14 residues long. The germline gives CDR1 SNHLY, CDR2 FYNNEI. The CDR3 region is CASTDRGGGSPLHF. Here the CDR3 DNA reads TGTGCCAGCACCGACAGGGGCGGTGGTTCACCCCTCCACTTT.

This clone appeared once. V usage is TRBV7-9 and J usage is TRBJ1-2, with D maybe TRBD1 (5 bases). Germline-derived CDR1 and CDR2 are SEHNR and FQNEAQ (reference sequence). The CDR3 is made up of 15 amino acids. The V and J ends lost 6 bases and 4 bases respectively, with 18 bases between them. For the CDR3, the DNA is TGTGCCAGCAGTCAAGCGGCAGGGAGGAGCTATGGCTACACCTTC. It yields the protein CASSQAAGRSYGYTF.

The chain carries TRBV30 and TRBJ1-2; maybe TRBD1 (5 bases). Germline-derived CDR1 and CDR2 are GTSNPN and SVGIG (reference sequence). The CDR3 spans 14 residues. The V gene lost 5 bases and the J gene lost 0 bases, with 13 bases spanning the gap. For the CDR3, the DNA is TGTGCCTGGCGGGGGACCCTCTCTAACTATGGCTACACCTTC. Residues: CAWRGTLSNYGYTF.

The rearrangement links TRBV5-1 to TRBJ2-3; 14 bases line up with TRBD2. V shed 5 bases, J shed 6 bases, and the junction held 8 bases outside the gene matches. Germline CDR1 is SGHRS and CDR2 is YFSETQ. This CDR3 comprises 16 residues. In DNA, the CDR3 is TGCGCCAGCAGACTGACTAGCGGGGGGGCGGGGGATACGCAGTATTTT. This translates into CASRLTSGGAGDTQYF.

The J gene is TRBJ2-5, the V gene TRBV5-1, with D possibly TRBD2 on 5 matching bases. V lost 1 base and J 2 bases, leaving 6 bases between the germline ends. Germline V gene data show CDR1 as SGHRS and CDR2 as YFSETQ. This CDR3 spans 13 amino acids. Here the CDR3 DNA reads TGCGCCAGCAGCTTGCTAGCTCAAGAGACCCAGTACTTC. Translating it yields CASSLLAQETQYF.

V gene TRBV5-1 combines with J gene TRBJ2-5, with TRBD2 as a possible D gene (7 bases). V was shortened by 4 bases and J by 1 base, with 20 bases between the two germline ends. The CDR3 consists of 17 residues. Germline values: CDR1 SGHRS, CDR2 YFSETQ. The DNA of the CDR3 is TGCGCCAGCAGCGTGGGGGCCGGAGCGGGGACCCAAGAGACCCAGTACTTC. Amino acids: CASSVGAGAGTQETQYF. The whole variable domain, remainder taken from reference TRBV5-1 and TRBJ2-5, is KAGVTQTPRYLIKTRGQQVTLSCSPISGHRSVSWYQQTPGQGLQFLFEYFSETQRNKGNFPGRFSGRQFSNSRSEMNVSTLELGDSALYLCASSVGAGAGTQETQYFGPGTRLLVL.

V is TRBV6-5 and J is TRBJ1-1, with D hard to call. Germline CDR1 reads MNHEY; CDR2 reads SVGAGI. Between the trimmed V and J ends, which lost 2 bases and 1 base, there was a span of 5 bases. There are 13 residues in the CDR3. The CDR3 DNA reads as TGTGCCAGCAGTTACGGGCAGAACACTGAAGCTTTCTTT. The encoded protein is CASSYGQNTEAFF.

This clone was seen a few times. The chain links TRBV7-9 to TRBJ2-7; unclear D gene. The CDR3 is 12 residues long. From germline, CDR1 is SEHNR and CDR2 FQNEAQ (reference sequence). Trimming took off 5 bases at V and 4 bases at J, with 9 bases between the two ends. DNA of the CDR3: TGTGCCAGCAGCCCCACAAGTTACGAGCAGTACTTC. As protein: CASSPTSYEQYF. Full variable domain (rest looked up from reference TRBV7-9 and TRBJ2-7): DTGVSQNPRHKITKRGQNVTFRCDPISEHNRLYWYRQTLGQGPEFLTYFQNEAQLEKSRLLSDRFSAERPKGSFSTLEIQRTEQGDSAMYLCASSPTSYEQYFGPGTRLTVT.